Presented here are 29 T cell receptor beta chains from one specimen sequenced in a study of cytomegalovirus exposure and HLA in healthy donors. PCR was performed using 60 Vbeta and 13 Jbeta primers. The assay was immunoSEQ multiplex PCR, and TCRdb's table has in-frame clones only and misses some. The data contain 75,000 to 100,000 clones, over 65% of them singletons. Input material: PBMCs. These receptors came from a man between 60 and 75 years old in good health and CMV-seropositive.

The chain employs TRBV5-1 and TRBJ2-7; 7 nucleotides line up with TRBD1. J gave up 3 bases and V 4 bases, and 7 bases lay outside the gene matches. Germline V lookup: CDR1 SGHRS, CDR2 YFSETQ. The CDR3 spans 14 residues. The CDR3 nucleotides are TGCGCCAGCAGCCAATCGGGACAGAACTACGAGCAGTACTTC. Translation: CASSQSGQNYEQYF.

The CDR3 bases are TGTGCCAGCAGCGCTAAGCCGGTTGATAAGCCCCAGCATTTT. This encodes CASSAKPVDKPQHF. The chain employs TRBV9 and TRBJ1-5; D remains unclear. Germline-derived CDR1 and CDR2 are SGDLS and YYNGEE. The CDR3 has 14 residues. The V gene lost 3 bases and the J gene lost 8 bases, with 15 bases spanning the gap.

J is TRBJ2-2 and V is TRBV21-1; the DNA was not compared with TRBD1, the D call given in the table. TRBV21-1 is a documented pseudogene. The CDR3 consists of 15 residues. The CDR3 sequence is CASSGGTGETVKLFF. CDR3 DNA: TGTGCCAGCAGCGGGGGGACAGGGGAGACAGTGAAGCTGTTTTTT.

A note on this clone: One end of the junction does not line up with germline, which may come from a read error. The chain uses TRBV5-4 and TRBJ1-1; D might be TRBD1 (5 bases). CDR1 is SGHNT and CDR2 is YYREEE in the germline V gene (reference sequence). There are 13 residues in the CDR3. This CDR3 is CASSPGGGRGGNF. The CDR3 nucleotides are TGTGCCAGCAGCCCTGGTGGGGGACGGGGGGGGAACTTT.

This sequence joins TRBV5-1 and TRBJ2-4, with a possible D match to TRBD1 (6 bases). The CDR3 loop spans 14 amino acids. V was clipped by 7 bases and J by 3 bases, with 14 bases between them. CDR1 and CDR2 (germline): SGHRS, YFSETQ. This CDR3 reads CASRFAGDKNIQYF. For the CDR3, the DNA is TGCGCCAGCCGTTTTGCAGGGGACAAAAACATTCAGTACTTC.

The V and J genes are TRBV10-1 and TRBJ2-7; D perhaps matches TRBD1 (6 bases). V lost 5 bases to trimming and J lost 4 bases, with 12 bases between them. The CDR3 contains 13 residues. Germline values: CDR1 WNHNN, CDR2 SYGVQD (reference sequence). The CDR3 loop is CASSCAGVYEQYF. For the CDR3, the DNA is TGCGCCAGCAGTTGCGCAGGGGTGTACGAGCAGTACTTC.

This chain joins TRBV19 and TRBJ1-5; no reliable D call. The germline V and J ends were trimmed by 7 bases and 2 bases, with 9 bases remaining between them. In germline, CDR1 is LNHDA, CDR2 SQIVND (reference sequence). The CDR3 is 13 amino acids. As DNA, the CDR3 is TGTGCCAGTACGGGGTGGGGCAATCAGCCCCAGCATTTT. Translation: CASTGWGNQPQHF.

The gene calls are TRBV5-4 and TRBJ2-7, with 9 bases lining up with TRBD2. CDR1 SGHNT and CDR2 YYREEE come from the germline V gene (reference sequence). The J segment lost 2 bases and the V segment lost 5 bases, leaving 8 bases of the junction unmatched. The CDR3 has 15 amino acids. CDR3 DNA sequence: TGTGCCAGCAGGGCCGGGACTAGCCCTACCTACGAGCAGTACTTC. Its protein is CASRAGTSPTYEQYF.

The rearrangement links TRBV6-4 to TRBJ2-1; D is perhaps TRBD2 (7 bases). There are 12 residues in the CDR3. Germline V lookup: CDR1 MRHNA, CDR2 SNTAGT. Trimming left V 6 bases short and J 10 bases short, with 13 bases between. The CDR3 coding sequence is TGTGCCAGCAGCTCCAAGGGGGGGGAGCAGTTCTTC. The encoded protein is CASSSKGGEQFF.

The rearrangement joins TRBV5-1 to TRBJ2-7, with D possibly matching TRBD2 (6 bases). Trimming cost V 4 bases and J 5 bases, with 19 bases left between them. The CDR3 spans 15 residues. Germline CDR1 is SGHRS and CDR2 is YFSETQ. The CDR3 here is CASSRWGETGDEQYF. The CDR3 DNA follows: TGCGCCAGCAGCCGATGGGGGGAGACTGGCGACGAGCAGTACTTC.

The CDR3 DNA reads TGTGCCAGCTCACCTCGGACAGGGGGTAGGTACGAGCAGTACTTC. Residues: CASSPRTGGRYEQYF. The rearrangement joins TRBV18 to TRBJ2-7; 10 bases map to TRBD1. CDR3 size: 15 residues. Germline V gives CDR1 KGHSH, CDR2 LQKENI. With 3 bases clipped from V and 4 bases from J, the junction kept 6 bases outside the gene matches.

With regard to this clone: Other nucleotide sequences from this sample produce the same CDR3. The chain links TRBV6-5 to TRBJ2-5; 10 nucleotides agree with TRBD2. The CDR3 is 14 amino acids. J gave up 2 bases and V 4 bases, and 1 base lay outside the gene matches. The germline CDR1 and CDR2 sequences are MNHEY and SVGAGI. This CDR3 is CASSWTSGQETQYF. The DNA for the CDR3 is TGTGCCAGCAGTTGGACTAGCGGACAAGAGACCCAGTACTTC.

The chain couples TRBV28 to TRBJ2-7; D is possibly TRBD1 (8 bases). V was cut by 6 bases and J by 4 bases, with 13 bases left in between. The CDR3 consists of 13 residues. Germline V gene lookup returns CDR1 MDHEN and CDR2 SYDVKM. The CDR3 loop is CASRTGGGYEQYF. The CDR3 coding sequence is TGTGCCAGCAGAACAGGGGGAGGGTACGAGCAGTACTTC.

This clone was recorded once. The rearrangement links TRBV11-2 to TRBJ2-3, with a possible D match to TRBD2 (7 bases). CDR3 length: 15 amino acids. CDR1 and CDR2 from the germline V gene are SGHAT and FQNNGV. The V and J ends lost 3 bases and 2 bases respectively, with 12 bases between them. Here the CDR3 DNA reads TGTGCCAGCAGCTTGGCGGGGGCCTTCACAGATACGCAGTATTTT. Translating gives CASSLAGAFTDTQYF.

This clone was seen once. The chain employs TRBV7-8 and TRBJ1-2; the D gene is possibly TRBD1 (5 bases). The V end was cut by 3 bases, the J end by 5 bases, with 7 bases between. Germline lookup yields CDR1 SGHVS and CDR2 FQNEAQ. The CDR3 runs 12 residues. This CDR3 reads CASSFDSYGYTF. The CDR3 nucleotides read TGTGCCAGCAGCTTTGACAGTTATGGCTACACCTTC.

The chain has TRBV5-4 and TRBJ2-5, with TRBD1 identical over 10 bases. The V gene end was trimmed by 0 bases and the J gene end by 1 base; junction bases not matched to a gene: 9. Germline-derived CDR1 and CDR2 are SGHNT and YYREEE (reference sequence). This CDR3 is 18 amino acids long. CDR3: CASSLGLRDRGGQETQYF. Here the CDR3 DNA reads TGTGCCAGCAGCTTGGGCCTCCGGGACAGGGGTGGCCAAGAGACCCAGTACTTC.

The chain joins TRBV5-5 to TRBJ1-1, with D possibly matching TRBD1 (5 bases). Trimming left V 4 bases short and J 5 bases short, with 18 bases between. Germline V gene data show CDR1 as SGHKS and CDR2 as YYEKEE (reference sequence). This CDR3 has 15 residues. CDR3 residues: CASSPPTGPGTEAFF. The CDR3, as DNA: TGTGCCAGCAGCCCCCCTACAGGTCCAGGGACTGAAGCTTTCTTT.

The chain uses TRBV9 and TRBJ1-2; unclear D gene. Germline CDR1 SGDLS, CDR2 YYNGEE. V was cut by 4 bases and J by 4 bases, with 11 bases left in between. The CDR3 is made up of 13 amino acids. The DNA of the CDR3 is TGTGCCAGCAGCCCTAGCGGATTCTATGGCTACACCTTC. Translating it yields CASSPSGFYGYTF. The full variable domain, rest sourced from reference TRBV9 and TRBJ1-2, is DSGVTQTPKHLITATGQRVTLRCSPRSGDLSVYWYQQSLDQGLQFLIQYYNGEERAKGNILERFSAQQFPDLHSELNLSSLELGDSALYFCASSPSGFYGYTFGSGTRLTVV.

The V gene is TRBV7-2, the J gene TRBJ2-3; D is possibly TRBD2 (7 bases). CDR3 size: 15 residues. Trimming shortened V by 2 bases and J by 10 bases, and 19 bases separated the two germline ends. CDR1 is SGHTA and CDR2 is FQGNSA in the germline V gene. CDR3 loop: CASSLLRGGRYAQYF. CDR3 nucleotides: TGTGCCAGCAGCTTATTAAGGGGGGGCCGATATGCGCAGTATTTT.

The chain combines TRBV19 with TRBJ2-3; D is perhaps TRBD2 (5 bases). Trimming removed 7 bases from V and 8 bases from J, with 16 bases in between. Per germline, CDR1 LNHDA and CDR2 SQIVND (reference sequence). This CDR3 region has 13 residues. Here the CDR3 DNA reads TGTGCCAGTAAGGATCGAGACGGAGGTACGCAGTATTTT. Translated: CASKDRDGGTQYF.

This chain links TRBV5-1 with TRBJ2-7; D perhaps matches TRBD2 (5 bases). Germline V lookup: CDR1 SGHRS, CDR2 YFSETQ. There are 14 residues in the CDR3. V was clipped by 4 bases and J by 3 bases, with 14 bases between them. The CDR3 DNA sequence: TGCGCCAGCAGCGCATACGGGGTGGTCTACGAGCAGTACTTC. This sequence encodes CASSAYGVVYEQYF.

The rearrangement uses TRBV7-3 and TRBJ2-2, with D unresolved. Trimming pared 5 bases from V and 7 bases from J, leaving 11 bases between. The CDR3 runs to 13 residues. Per the germline V gene, CDR1 is SGHTA and CDR2 is FQGTGA. CDR3 amino acids: CASSVTPSGELFF. The CDR3 DNA reads as TGTGCCAGCAGCGTCACCCCTAGCGGGGAGCTGTTTTTT.

This sequence joins TRBV6-5 and TRBJ2-7, with D perhaps matching TRBD1 (5 bases). The CDR3 sequence is 14 residues long. Trimming removed 0 bases from V and 2 bases from J, with 8 bases in between. Germline CDR1 and CDR2: MNHEY and SVGAGI. This CDR3 is CASSYSRRAYEQYF. The CDR3, as DNA: TGTGCCAGCAGTTACTCCCGCAGGGCCTACGAGCAGTACTTC.

In this sample, this clone turned up once. The rearrangement uses TRBV21-1 and TRBJ2-6; TRBD1 is the table's D call, not checked against the DNA. TRBV21-1 is a pseudogene. The CDR3 runs to 18 residues. CDR3 nucleotide sequence: TGTGCCAGCAGCGAACCGGGACAGGGGTTGGATGGGGCCAACGTCCTGACTTTC. Encoded protein: CASSEPGQGLDGANVLTF.

This rearrangement joins TRBV5-1 to TRBJ2-1; no firm D call. The CDR3 totals 12 residues. V shed 2 bases and J shed 4 bases, with 4 bases lying between them. Germline CDR1 is SGHRS and CDR2 is YFSETQ. The chain's CDR3 is CASSLAYNEQFF. For the CDR3, the DNA is TGCGCCAGCAGCTTAGCATACAATGAGCAGTTCTTC.

The rearrangement links TRBV6-4 to TRBJ1-1, with D possibly matching TRBD1 (5 bases). Trimming took off 6 bases at V and 1 base at J, with 9 bases between the two ends. Germline V gene data show CDR1 as MRHNA and CDR2 as SNTAGT. This CDR3 is 13 amino acids long. The CDR3 nucleotides read TGTGCCAGCAGCCAGACAGCGAACACTGAAGCTTTCTTT. It specifies CASSQTANTEAFF.

The table lists this clone with a count of one. CDR3: CASSEEAGKGDTQYF. The CDR3 nucleotides are TGTGCCAGCAGTGAGGAAGCGGGGAAGGGAGATACGCAGTATTTT. The chain recombines TRBV2 with TRBJ2-3; TRBD2 aligns across 7 bases. The ends lost 3 bases at V and 5 bases at J; junction bases unmatched: 8. This CDR3 spans 15 amino acids. Germline V gene lookup returns CDR1 SNHLY and CDR2 FYNNEI.

This clone has a handful of counts. The J gene is TRBJ1-1, the V gene TRBV5-1; D uncertain. Germline V gives CDR1 SGHRS, CDR2 YFSETQ. The CDR3 extends over 11 amino acids. V was clipped by 8 bases and J by 4 bases, with 9 bases between them. The CDR3 spells CASQSGTEAFF. DNA for the CDR3: TGCGCCAGTCAGTCTGGCACTGAAGCTTTCTTT.

Concerning this clone: A junction boundary mismatches the germline segment, possibly from a read error. The rearrangement uses TRBV7-9 and TRBJ2-7, with 8 bases fitting TRBD1. CDR1 and CDR2 (germline): SEHNR, FQNEAQ (reference sequence). This CDR3 spans 14 amino acids. The CDR3 DNA is TGTTCCAGCAGCTACAGGGGGACGGGTCTCGAGCAGTACTTC. It translates to CSSSYRGTGLEQYF.